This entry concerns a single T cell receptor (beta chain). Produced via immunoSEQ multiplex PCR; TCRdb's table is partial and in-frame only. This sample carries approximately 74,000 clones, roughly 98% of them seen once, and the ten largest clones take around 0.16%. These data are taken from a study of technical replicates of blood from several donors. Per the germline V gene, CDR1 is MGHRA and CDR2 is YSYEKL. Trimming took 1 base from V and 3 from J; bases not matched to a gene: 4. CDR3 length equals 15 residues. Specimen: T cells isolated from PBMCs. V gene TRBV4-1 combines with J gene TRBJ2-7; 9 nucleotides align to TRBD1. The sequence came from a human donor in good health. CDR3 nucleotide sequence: TGCGCCAGCAGCCAAGGAGGGACAGGGCTCTACGAGCAGTACTTC. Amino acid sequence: CASSQGGTGLYEQYF.